The 23 T cell receptor beta chains presented below share a single source sample, sequenced in a study of human T cells and chemical hapten exposure. Time point: patch test 1, 2 weeks after DPC sensitization. Treatment here: therapeutic diphenylcyclopropenone sensitization with weekly scalp DPC. Each CDR3 protein is one row after TCRdb ran MiXCR on the RACE reads. Of a few hundred thousand distinct CDR3 sequences listed, nearly 5% are singletons. The sample consisted of whole blood, taken in connection with sensitization to the hapten diphenylcyclopropenone (DPC). These receptors were collected from a woman in her forties or fifties with alopecia areata. Some clones in this sample may be carry-over from other donors' samples.

This clonotype was observed at least ten times. In nucleotides, the CDR3 is TGCGCCAGCACCAACTGGGAGGTTGGAAACATTCAGTACTTC. It specifies CASTNWEVGNIQYF. The gene calls are TRBV5-1 and TRBJ2-4; maybe TRBD2 (6 bases). Germline CDR1 is SGHRS and CDR2 is YFSETQ. Trimming shortened V by 6 bases and J by 6 bases, and 16 bases separated the two germline ends. CDR3 size: 14 residues.

The table lists this clonotype with many counts. The V and J genes are TRBV5-6 and TRBJ2-3, with TRBD2 as a possible D gene (7 bases). The CDR3 length is 15 residues. The V gene lost 4 bases and the J gene lost 1 base, with 13 bases spanning the gap. CDR1 is SGHDT, CDR2 YYEEEE, per germline. The CDR3 DNA follows: TGTGCCAGCAGCCCGGGGGGCAGGGGCACAGATACGCAGTATTTT. It translates to CASSPGGRGTDTQYF. Based on the CDR3 plus reference TRBV5-6 and TRBJ2-3, the full variable domain is DAGVTQSPTHLIKTRGQQVTLRCSPKSGHDTVSWYQQALGQGPQFIFQYYEEEERQRGNFPDRFSGHQFPNYSSELNVNALLLGDSALYLCASSPGGRGTDTQYFGPGTRLTVL.

This clonotype was counted ten times or more. This chain links TRBV29-1 with TRBJ1-2; D is unresolved. CDR1 is SQVTM, CDR2 ANQGSEA, per germline. The germline V and J ends were trimmed by 4 bases and 8 bases, with 11 bases remaining between them. The length of the CDR3 is 11 residues. CDR3 sequence: CSVVVAGGYTF. The DNA for the CDR3 is TGCAGCGTTGTGGTGGCTGGAGGCTACACCTTC.

The V and J genes are TRBV20-1 and TRBJ1-2; tentative D call: TRBD1 (5 bases). Germline CDR1 reads DFQATT; CDR2 reads SNEGSKA (reference sequence). This CDR3 contains 12 residues. V lost 6 bases and J 8 bases, leaving 16 bases between the germline ends. As DNA, the CDR3 is TGCAGTGCCTCCCCCTCAGGGAAAGGCTACACCTTC. Protein sequence: CSASPSGKGYTF.

This clonotype was counted at least ten times. The chain couples TRBV15 to TRBJ2-5, with 8 nucleotides matching TRBD2. CDR1 and CDR2 (germline): LNHNV, YYDKDF (reference sequence). V gave up 2 bases and J gave up 2 bases; unmatched junction bases: 16. The CDR3 length is 19 residues. In DNA, the CDR3 is TGTGCCACCAGCAGAAGGAACGGGAGGGCCGGTCTGGGGCAAGAGACCCAGTACTTC. This sequence encodes CATSRRNGRAGLGQETQYF.

This sequence joins TRBV10-3 and TRBJ1-1, with D hard to call. The germline V gene has CDR1 ENHRY and CDR2 SYGVKD. The length of the CDR3 is 13 residues. The V end was cut by 11 bases, the J end by 3 bases, with 16 bases between. CDR3 nucleotide sequence: TGTGCCTCCCATACAAGCGGGGACACTGAAGCTTTCTTT. Amino acid sequence: CASHTSGDTEAFF.

The table lists this clonotype with many counts. V gene TRBV6-2 or TRBV6-3 combines with J gene TRBJ2-3; tentatively, D is TRBD1 (5 bases). CDR1 and CDR2 (germline): MNHEY, SVGEGT. V was trimmed by 2 bases and J by 13 bases, leaving 13 bases between them. The CDR3 covers 12 residues. The CDR3: CASSYGRQGEYF. The CDR3 DNA follows: TGTGCCAGCAGTTACGGCCGTCAGGGCGAGTATTTT.

This clonotype was observed a handful of times. The chain links TRBV2 to TRBJ1-1; TRBD1 aligns across 9 bases. The CDR3 is made up of 14 amino acids. Germline lookup yields CDR1 SNHLY and CDR2 FYNNEI. The J segment lost 3 bases and the V segment lost 2 bases, leaving 1 base of the junction unmatched. CDR3 in amino acids: CASSERTGDTEAFF. The CDR3 DNA reads as TGTGCCAGCAGTGAAAGGACAGGGGACACTGAAGCTTTCTTT.

The V gene is TRBV20-1, the J gene TRBJ2-1; the match to TRBD2 covers 12 bases. This CDR3 is built from 15 residues. Germline CDR1 reads DFQATT; CDR2 reads SNEGSKA (reference sequence). V dropped 8 bases and J dropped 1; count of bases not matched to a gene: 6. For the CDR3, the DNA is TGCAGTACCCGACTAGCGGGGGTGTCCTACAATGAGCAGTTCTTC. This gives the protein CSTRLAGVSYNEQFF.

This clonotype has more than one count but fewer than ten. The chain recombines TRBV6-2 or TRBV6-3 with TRBJ2-4, with D unresolved. Between the trimmed V and J ends, which lost 6 bases and 0 bases, there was a span of 12 bases. The CDR3 has 15 residues. Per the germline V gene, CDR1 is MNHEY and CDR2 is SVGEGT. For the CDR3, the DNA is TGTGCCAGCAGCACTTTCGCACTAGCCAAAAACATTCAGTACTTC. It is translated as CASSTFALAKNIQYF.

This sequence joins TRBV30 and TRBJ1-3; D gene ambiguous. The CDR3 consists of 13 residues. The V end was cut by 1 base, the J end by 2 bases, with 6 bases between. Germline V gene data show CDR1 as GTSNPN and CDR2 as SVGIG (reference sequence). This CDR3 is CAWSGTTGNTIYF. For the CDR3, the DNA is TGTGCCTGGAGTGGAACCACTGGAAACACCATATATTTT.

This clonotype was seen ten or more times. The rearrangement links TRBV2 to TRBJ1-2; tentatively, D is TRBD1 (5 bases). This CDR3 is 13 amino acids long. Germline assignment: CDR1 SNHLY and CDR2 FYNNEI. The ends were cut back, 4 bases at V and 8 bases at J, with 14 bases in the middle. CDR3 sequence (DNA): TGTGCCAGCAGTGGGCAGGGAAATGGCGGCTACACCTTC. It encodes CASSGQGNGGYTF. The complete variable domain, with remaining parts taken from reference TRBV2 and TRBJ1-2, reads EPEVTQTPSHQVTQMGQEVILRCVPISNHLYFYWYRQILGQKVEFLVSFYNNEISEKSEIFDDQFSVERPDGSNFTLKIRSTKLEDSAMYFCASSGQGNGGYTFGSGTRLTVV.

The rearrangement joins TRBV29-1 to TRBJ2-7, with a weak D call TRBD1 (5 bases). The CDR3 runs to 13 residues. CDR1 and CDR2 from the germline V gene are SQVTM and ANQGSEA. The V and J ends lost 5 bases and 1 base respectively, with 12 bases between them. The CDR3 here is CSVRTPYSYEQYF. Written as DNA, the CDR3 is TGCAGCGTTAGGACACCTTATTCCTACGAGCAGTACTTC.

This clonotype has only a few counts. The V call is TRBV7-9, the J call TRBJ1-2; D ambiguous. Germline V gene lookup returns CDR1 SEHNR and CDR2 FQNEAQ (reference sequence). Trimming cost V 0 bases and J 8 bases, with 10 bases left between them. This CDR3 has 13 residues. CDR3 bases: TGTGCCAGCAGCTTAGCAGGGTCACAAGGCTACACCTTC. Translation gives CASSLAGSQGYTF. The variable domain in full, with the rest retrieved from reference TRBV7-9 and TRBJ1-2, is DTGVSQNPRHKITKRGQNVTFRCDPISEHNRLYWYRQTLGQGPEFLTYFQNEAQLEKSRLLSDRFSAERPKGSFSTLEIQRTEQGDSAMYLCASSLAGSQGYTFGSGTRLTVV.

This clonotype came up many times. The chain uses TRBV20-1 and TRBJ1-2, with D possibly TRBD1 on 6 matching bases. Germline-derived CDR1 and CDR2 are DFQATT and SNEGSKA (reference sequence). Trimming took 6 bases from V and 6 from J, leaving 14 bases between them. There are 12 residues in the CDR3. The CDR3 nucleotides read TGCAGTGCCCCGGGAGGGGGGGATGGCTACACCTTC. It is translated as CSAPGGGDGYTF.

This rearrangement joins TRBV5-1 to TRBJ2-5; maybe TRBD2 (5 bases). V lost 0 bases and J 5 bases, leaving 14 bases between the germline ends. The CDR3 loop spans 15 amino acids. The germline CDR1 and CDR2 sequences are SGHRS and YFSETQ. CDR3: CASSLGQTRGETQYF. The CDR3 coding sequence is TGCGCCAGCAGCTTGGGCCAGACAAGAGGGGAGACCCAGTACTTC.

This chain links TRBV2 with TRBJ2-4, with 9 bases aligning to TRBD1. Looked up from germline, CDR1 is SNHLY and CDR2 is FYNNEI. V shed 6 bases, J shed 3 bases, and the junction held 9 bases outside the gene matches. The CDR3 totals 16 residues. The CDR3: CASRLRGDRDKNIQYF. DNA for the CDR3: TGTGCCAGCAGATTGAGGGGGGACAGGGACAAAAACATTCAGTACTTC.

This clonotype has just a few counts. V gene TRBV5-5 combines with J gene TRBJ2-6; possibly TRBD2 for D (5 bases). There are 15 residues in the CDR3. V dropped 9 bases and J dropped 0 bases, with 13 bases sitting between them. Germline-derived CDR1 and CDR2 are SGHKS and YYEKEE (reference sequence). The DNA for the CDR3 is TGTGCCACCCGGGATCCGAGCTCTGGGGCCAACGTCCTGACTTTC. Its protein is CATRDPSSGANVLTF.

At least ten counts were recorded for this clonotype. V usage is TRBV28 and J usage is TRBJ1-1; D not resolved. The germline CDR1 and CDR2 sequences are MDHEN and SYDVKM. V shed 3 bases and J shed 1 base, with 6 bases lying between them. The CDR3 runs 13 residues. CDR3 amino acids: CASSFYTNTEAFF. As DNA, the CDR3 is TGTGCCAGCAGTTTTTATACGAACACTGAAGCTTTCTTT.

This clonotype was seen repeatedly, ten times or more. This chain links TRBV29-1 with TRBJ2-3; possible D gene TRBD1, 5 bases. Trimming pared 2 bases from V and 8 bases from J, leaving 8 bases between. CDR3 length: 11 residues. In germline, CDR1 is SQVTM, CDR2 ANQGSEA. CDR3 sequence (DNA): TGCAGCGTTGAAAGACAGTCTACGCAGTATTTT. This codes for CSVERQSTQYF.

This clonotype was detected ten times or more. This sequence joins TRBV7-6 and TRBJ2-3, with TRBD2 identical over 11 bases. Germline V gene lookup returns CDR1 SGHVS and CDR2 FNYEAQ. This CDR3 comprises 17 residues. J lost 4 bases, V lost 2 bases, and 8 bases had no gene match. CDR3 loop: CASSLLPTSGVPDTQYF. The CDR3 DNA follows: TGTGCCAGCAGCTTACTTCCGACTAGCGGGGTGCCAGATACGCAGTATTTT.

This clonotype was detected only a few times. The chain combines TRBV11-2 with TRBJ1-6, with 9 bases that match TRBD1. The CDR3 consists of 19 residues. CDR1 and CDR2 from the germline V gene are SGHAT and FQNNGV. V dropped 0 bases and J dropped 5; count of bases not matched to a gene: 11. CDR3 bases: TGTGCCAGCAGCTTAGACTCCGGGACAGGGATCGGGCATAATTCACCCCTCCACTTT. Its translation: CASSLDSGTGIGHNSPLHF.

This clonotype was counted at least ten times. V and J are TRBV4-2 and TRBJ2-1; TRBD2 agrees at 7 bases. Germline V gives CDR1 LGHNA, CDR2 YNFKEQ. There are 14 residues in the CDR3. V trimming: 5 bases; J trimming: 9 bases; junction bases outside the gene matches: 10. The CDR3, as DNA: TGTGCCAGCAGCTCTTGGACTAGTATGGGTGAGCAGTTCTTC. Its translation is CASSSWTSMGEQFF.